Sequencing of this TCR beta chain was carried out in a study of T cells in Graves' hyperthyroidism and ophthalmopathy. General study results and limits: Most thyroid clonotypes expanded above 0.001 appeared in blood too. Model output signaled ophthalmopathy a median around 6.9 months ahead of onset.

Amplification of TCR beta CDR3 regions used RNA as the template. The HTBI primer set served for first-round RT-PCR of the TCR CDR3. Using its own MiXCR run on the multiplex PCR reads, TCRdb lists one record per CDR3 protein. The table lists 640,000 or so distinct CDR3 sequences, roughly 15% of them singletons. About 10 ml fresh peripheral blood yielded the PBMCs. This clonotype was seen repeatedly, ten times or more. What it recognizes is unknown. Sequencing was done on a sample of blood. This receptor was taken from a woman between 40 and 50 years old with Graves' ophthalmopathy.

The CDR3 coding sequence is TGTGCCTGGATGTGGGGGGGTCAGACGACCGGGGAGCTGTTTTTT. Translated: CAWMWGGQTTGELFF. The chain employs TRBV30 and TRBJ2-2, with 7 bases lining up with TRBD2. The CDR3 totals 15 residues. Per germline, CDR1 GTSNPN and CDR2 SVGIG (reference sequence). J was trimmed by 5 bases and V by 4 bases; bases with no gene match: 10.